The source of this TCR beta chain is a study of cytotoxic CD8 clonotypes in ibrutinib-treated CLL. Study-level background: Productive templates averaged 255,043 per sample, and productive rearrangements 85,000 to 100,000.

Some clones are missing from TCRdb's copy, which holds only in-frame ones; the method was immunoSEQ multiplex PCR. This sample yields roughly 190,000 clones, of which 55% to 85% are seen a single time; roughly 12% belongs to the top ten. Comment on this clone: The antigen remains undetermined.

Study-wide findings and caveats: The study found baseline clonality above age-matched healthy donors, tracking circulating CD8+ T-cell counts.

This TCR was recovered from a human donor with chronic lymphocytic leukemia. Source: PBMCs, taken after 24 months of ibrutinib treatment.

This CDR3 reads CASSLSIVAGELFF. The DNA for the CDR3 is TGTGCCAGCAGTTTATCTATCGTCGCCGGGGAGCTGTTTTTT. The rearrangement joins TRBV27 to TRBJ2-2; no clear D gene. Germline V CDR1 and CDR2: MNHEY, SMNVEV (reference sequence). The CDR3 totals 14 residues. The ends were cut back, 0 bases at V and 6 bases at J, with 8 bases in the middle.